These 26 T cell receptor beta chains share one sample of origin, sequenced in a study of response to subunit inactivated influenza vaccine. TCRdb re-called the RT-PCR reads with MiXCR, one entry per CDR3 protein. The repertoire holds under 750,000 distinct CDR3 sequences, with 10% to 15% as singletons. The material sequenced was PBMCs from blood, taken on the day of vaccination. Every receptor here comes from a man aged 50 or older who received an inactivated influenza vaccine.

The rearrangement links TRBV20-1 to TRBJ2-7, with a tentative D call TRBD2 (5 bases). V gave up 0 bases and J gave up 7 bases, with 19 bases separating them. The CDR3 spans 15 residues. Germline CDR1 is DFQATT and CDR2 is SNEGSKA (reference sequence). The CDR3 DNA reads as TGCAGTGCTAGAGATCCGCTTCTCGGGGTGGGAGAGCAGTACTTC. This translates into CSARDPLLGVGEQYF.

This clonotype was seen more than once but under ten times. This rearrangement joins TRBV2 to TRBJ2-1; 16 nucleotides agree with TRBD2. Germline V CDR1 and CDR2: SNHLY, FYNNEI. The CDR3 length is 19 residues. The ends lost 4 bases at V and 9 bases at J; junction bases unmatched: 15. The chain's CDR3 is CASSVPGLAGGPAYSEQFF. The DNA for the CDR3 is TGTGCCAGCAGTGTACCGGGACTAGCGGGGGGGCCAGCTTATAGTGAGCAGTTCTTC.

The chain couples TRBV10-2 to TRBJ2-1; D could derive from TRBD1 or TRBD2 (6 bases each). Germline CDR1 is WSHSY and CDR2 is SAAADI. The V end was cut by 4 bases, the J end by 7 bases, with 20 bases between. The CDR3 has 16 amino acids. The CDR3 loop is CASSGGARWKNNEQFF. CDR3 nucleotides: TGCGCCAGCAGTGGGGGGGCCAGGTGGAAAAATAATGAGCAGTTCTTC.

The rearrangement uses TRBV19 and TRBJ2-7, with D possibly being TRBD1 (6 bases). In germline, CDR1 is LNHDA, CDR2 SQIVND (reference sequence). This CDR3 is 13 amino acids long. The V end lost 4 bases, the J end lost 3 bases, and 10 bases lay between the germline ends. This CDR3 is CASSKVGGYEQYF. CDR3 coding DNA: TGTGCCAGTAGTAAGGTAGGGGGCTACGAGCAGTACTTC.

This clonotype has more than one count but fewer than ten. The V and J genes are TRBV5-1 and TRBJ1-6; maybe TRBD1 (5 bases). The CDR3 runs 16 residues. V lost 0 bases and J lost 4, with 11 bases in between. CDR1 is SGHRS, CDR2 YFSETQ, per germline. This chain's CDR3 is CASSLAGLRYNSPLHF. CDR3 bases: TGCGCCAGCAGCTTGGCAGGGCTCAGGTATAATTCACCCCTCCACTTT.

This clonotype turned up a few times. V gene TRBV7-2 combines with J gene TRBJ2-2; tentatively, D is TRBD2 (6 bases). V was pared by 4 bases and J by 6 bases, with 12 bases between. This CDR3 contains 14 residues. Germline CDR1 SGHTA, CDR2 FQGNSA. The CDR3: CASSSRWDSGELFF. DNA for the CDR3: TGTGCCAGCAGCTCCCGATGGGACTCCGGGGAGCTGTTTTTT.

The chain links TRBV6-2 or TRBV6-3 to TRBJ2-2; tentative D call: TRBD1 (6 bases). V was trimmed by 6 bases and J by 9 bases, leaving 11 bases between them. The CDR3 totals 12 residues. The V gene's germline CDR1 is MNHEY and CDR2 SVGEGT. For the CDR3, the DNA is TGTGCCAGCAGGGACCAGGGGCGGGAGCTGTTTTTT. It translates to CASRDQGRELFF.

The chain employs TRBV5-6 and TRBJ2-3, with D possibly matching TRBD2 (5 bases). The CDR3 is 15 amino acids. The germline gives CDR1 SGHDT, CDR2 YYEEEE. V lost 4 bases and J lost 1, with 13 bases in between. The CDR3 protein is CASSPRVGGTDTQYF. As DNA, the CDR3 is TGTGCCAGCAGCCCACGGGTCGGGGGCACAGATACGCAGTATTTT.

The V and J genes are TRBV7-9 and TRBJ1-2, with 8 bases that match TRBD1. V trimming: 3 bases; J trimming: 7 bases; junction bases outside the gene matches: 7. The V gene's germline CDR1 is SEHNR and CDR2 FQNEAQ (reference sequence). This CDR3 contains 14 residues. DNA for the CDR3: TGTGCCAGCAGCTTGGCCCCAGGGGGCTTTGGCTACACCTTC. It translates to CASSLAPGGFGYTF.

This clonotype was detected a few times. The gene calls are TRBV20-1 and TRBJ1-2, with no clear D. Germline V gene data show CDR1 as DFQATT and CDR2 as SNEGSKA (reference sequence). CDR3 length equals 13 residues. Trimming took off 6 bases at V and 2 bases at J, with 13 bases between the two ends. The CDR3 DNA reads TGCAGTGCCCCTACCGGGGTGAACTATGGCTACACCTTC. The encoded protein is CSAPTGVNYGYTF.

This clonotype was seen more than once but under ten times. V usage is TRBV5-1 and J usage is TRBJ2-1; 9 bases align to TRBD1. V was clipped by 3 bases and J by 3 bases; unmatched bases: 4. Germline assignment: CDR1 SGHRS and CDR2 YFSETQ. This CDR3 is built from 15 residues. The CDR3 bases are TGCGCCAGCAGCTGGGACAGGGCAAGCTACAATGAGCAGTTCTTC. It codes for CASSWDRASYNEQFF. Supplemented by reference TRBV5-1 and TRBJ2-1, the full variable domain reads KAGVTQTPRYLIKTRGQQVTLSCSPISGHRSVSWYQQTPGQGLQFLFEYFSETQRNKGNFPGRFSGRQFSNSRSEMNVSTLELGDSALYLCASSWDRASYNEQFFGPGTRLTVL.

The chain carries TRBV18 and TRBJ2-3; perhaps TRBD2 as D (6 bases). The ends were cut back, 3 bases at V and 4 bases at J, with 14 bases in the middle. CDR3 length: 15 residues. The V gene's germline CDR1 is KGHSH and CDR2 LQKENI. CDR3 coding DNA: TGTGCCAGCTCACCCACTAGCAGCGTCGCAGATACGCAGTATTTT. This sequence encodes CASSPTSSVADTQYF. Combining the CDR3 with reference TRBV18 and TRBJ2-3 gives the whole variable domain NAGVMQNPRHLVRRRGQEARLRCSPMKGHSHVYWYRQLPEEGLKFMVYLQKENIIDESGMPKERFSAEFPKEGPSILRIQQVVRGDSAAYFCASSPTSSVADTQYFGPGTRLTVL.

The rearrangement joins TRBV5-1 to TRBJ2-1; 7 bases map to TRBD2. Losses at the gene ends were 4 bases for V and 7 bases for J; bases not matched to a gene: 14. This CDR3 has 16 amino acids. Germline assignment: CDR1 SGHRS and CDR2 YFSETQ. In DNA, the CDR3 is TGCGCCAGCAGCCCGGAGGGCGGGAGACCGAGAAATGAGCAGTTCTTC. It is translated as CASSPEGGRPRNEQFF.

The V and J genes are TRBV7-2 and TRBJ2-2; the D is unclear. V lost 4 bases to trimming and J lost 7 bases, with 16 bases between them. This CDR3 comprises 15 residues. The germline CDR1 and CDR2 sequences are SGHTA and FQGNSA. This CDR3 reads CASSSTHLGVGELFF. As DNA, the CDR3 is TGTGCCAGCAGCTCAACGCACTTAGGAGTCGGGGAGCTGTTTTTT.

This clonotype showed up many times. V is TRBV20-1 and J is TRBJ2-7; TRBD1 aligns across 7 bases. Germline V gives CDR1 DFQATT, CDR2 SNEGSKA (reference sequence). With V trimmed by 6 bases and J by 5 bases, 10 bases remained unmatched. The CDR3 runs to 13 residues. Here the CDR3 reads CSARGLLLNEQYF. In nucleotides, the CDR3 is TGCAGTGCCAGGGGGTTGCTTCTAAACGAGCAGTACTTC.

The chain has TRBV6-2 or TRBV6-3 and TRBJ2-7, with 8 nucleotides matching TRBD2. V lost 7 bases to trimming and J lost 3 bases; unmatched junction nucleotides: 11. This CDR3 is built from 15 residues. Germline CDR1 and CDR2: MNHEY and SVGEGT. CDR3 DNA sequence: TGTGCCAGCACCTACGCTCAGCGGGAGCTCTACGAGCAGTACTTC. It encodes CASTYAQRELYEQYF.

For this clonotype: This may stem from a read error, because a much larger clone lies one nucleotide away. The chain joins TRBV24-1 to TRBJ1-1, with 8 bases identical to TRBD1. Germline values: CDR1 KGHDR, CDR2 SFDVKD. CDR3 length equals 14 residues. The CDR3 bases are TGTTCCACCAGTAATGGACAGGGGAACACTGAAGCTTTCTTT. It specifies CSTSNGQGNTEAFF.

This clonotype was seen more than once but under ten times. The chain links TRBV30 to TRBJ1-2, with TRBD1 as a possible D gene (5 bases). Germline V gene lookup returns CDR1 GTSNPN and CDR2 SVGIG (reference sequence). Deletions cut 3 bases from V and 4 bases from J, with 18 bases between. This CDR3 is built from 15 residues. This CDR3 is CAWRTEAGRTYGYTF. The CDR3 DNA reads TGTGCCTGGAGGACGGAGGCAGGGAGGACCTATGGCTACACCTTC. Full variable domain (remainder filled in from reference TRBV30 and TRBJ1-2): SQTIHQWPATLVQPVGSPLSLECTVEGTSNPNLYWYRQAAGRGLQLLFYSVGIGQISSEVPQNLSASRPQDRQFILSSKKLLLSDSGFYLCAWRTEAGRTYGYTFGSGTRLTVV.

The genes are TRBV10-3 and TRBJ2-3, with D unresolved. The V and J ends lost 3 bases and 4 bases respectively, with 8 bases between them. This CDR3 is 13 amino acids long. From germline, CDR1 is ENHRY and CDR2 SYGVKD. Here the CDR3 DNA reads TGTGCCATCAGTGATCCCCGGGCAGATACGCAGTATTTT. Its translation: CAISDPRADTQYF.

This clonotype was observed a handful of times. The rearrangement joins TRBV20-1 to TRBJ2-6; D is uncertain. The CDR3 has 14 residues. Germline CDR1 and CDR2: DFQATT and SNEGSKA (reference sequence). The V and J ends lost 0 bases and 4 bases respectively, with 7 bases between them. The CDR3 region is CSARDQAGANVLTF. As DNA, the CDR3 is TGCAGTGCTAGAGACCAGGCGGGGGCCAACGTCCTGACTTTC.

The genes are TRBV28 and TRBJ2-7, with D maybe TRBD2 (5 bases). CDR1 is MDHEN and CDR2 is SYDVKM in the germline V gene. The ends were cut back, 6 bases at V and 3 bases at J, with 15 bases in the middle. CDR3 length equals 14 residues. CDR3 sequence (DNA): TGTGCCAGCAGCCCCTTCTTGGCGGGCTACGAGCAGTACTTC. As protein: CASSPFLAGYEQYF.

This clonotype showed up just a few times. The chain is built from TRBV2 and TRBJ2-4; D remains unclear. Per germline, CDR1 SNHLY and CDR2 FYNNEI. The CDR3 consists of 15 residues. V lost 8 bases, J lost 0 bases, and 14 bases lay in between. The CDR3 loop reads CASGSMSLAKNIQYF. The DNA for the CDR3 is TGTGCCAGCGGTTCAATGAGTCTAGCCAAAAACATTCAGTACTTC. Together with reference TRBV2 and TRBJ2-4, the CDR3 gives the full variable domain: EPEVTQTPSHQVTQMGQEVILRCVPISNHLYFYWYRQILGQKVEFLVSFYNNEISEKSEIFDDQFSVERPDGSNFTLKIRSTKLEDSAMYFCASGSMSLAKNIQYFGAGTRLSVL.

The CDR3 DNA reads as TGTGCCAGCAGCAAGACTAGCTGGTCCTACAATGAGCAGTTCTTC. Translated, it gives CASSKTSWSYNEQFF. The chain carries TRBV5-5 and TRBJ2-1; 7 bases align to TRBD2. CDR1 SGHKS and CDR2 YYEKEE come from the germline V gene (reference sequence). The CDR3 runs to 15 residues. V trimming: 4 bases; J trimming: 1 base; junction bases outside the gene matches: 5.

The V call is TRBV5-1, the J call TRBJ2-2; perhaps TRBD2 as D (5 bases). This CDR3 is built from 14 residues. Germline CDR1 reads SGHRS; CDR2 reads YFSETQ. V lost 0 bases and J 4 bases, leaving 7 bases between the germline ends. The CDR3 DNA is TGCGCCAGCAGCTTGGCCGCGGGCACCGGGGAGCTGTTTTTT. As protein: CASSLAAGTGELFF.

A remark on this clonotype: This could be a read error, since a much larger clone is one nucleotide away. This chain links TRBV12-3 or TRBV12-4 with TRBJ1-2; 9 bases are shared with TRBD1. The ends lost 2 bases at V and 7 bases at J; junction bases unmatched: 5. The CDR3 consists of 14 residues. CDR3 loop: CASSLNTGGCGYTF. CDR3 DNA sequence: TGTGCCAGCAGTTTAAACACAGGGGGCTGTGGCTACACCTTC.

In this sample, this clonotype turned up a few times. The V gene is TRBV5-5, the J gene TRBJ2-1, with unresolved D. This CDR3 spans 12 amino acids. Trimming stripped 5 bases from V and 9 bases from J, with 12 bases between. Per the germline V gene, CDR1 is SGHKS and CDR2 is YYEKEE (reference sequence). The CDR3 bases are TGTGCCAGCAGTCTGGCGTATGGTGAGCAGTTCTTC. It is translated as CASSLAYGEQFF.